These T cell receptor beta chains were read from a single sample in a study of T cells in Graves' hyperthyroidism and ophthalmopathy. MiXCR, run by TCRdb on the multiplex PCR reads, gives a single entry per CDR3 protein. The sample holds 500,000 or so distinct CDR3 sequences; about 15% are singletons and the top ten take approximately 16%. The sequenced sample was blood. The source of these receptors is a young woman with Graves' ophthalmopathy. The CDR3 runs from the conserved cysteine through the conserved F or W. A D gene is named only where the DNA matches it firmly. Not all rows give a size; the values are once, few, many and, for expanded clones, a class.

. | TRBJ1-4 | TRBV7-2 | few | TGTGCCAGCAGCTCCTTGGGTACTGCTAATGAAAAACTGTTTTTT | CASSSLGTANEKLFF
. | TRBJ2-5 | TRBV4-1 | . | TGCGCCAGCAGCCAAGGCCCCGGCGAGACCCAGTACTTC | CASSQGPGETQYF
. | TRBJ1-6 | TRBV20-1 | many | TGCAGTGCTAGAGATTCCCCGGGGGCCAATAATTCACCCCTCCACTTT | CSARDSPGANNSPLHF
TRBD1 | TRBJ2-7 | TRBV11-3 | many | TGTGCCAGCAGCCCTGCTCCTGGACAGGGAGCTCCCTACGAGCAGTACTTC | CASSPAPGQGAPYEQYF
. | TRBJ1-5 | TRBV5-6 | . | TGTGCCAGCAGCCGGGGTCCCCTTAGCAATCAGCCCCAGCATTTT | CASSRGPLSNQPQHF
. | TRBJ2-2 | TRBV10-3 | few | TGTGCCATCAGTGTCTCAAGCGGGGAGCTGTTTTTT | CAISVSSGELFF
. | TRBJ2-7 | TRBV4-1 | many | TGCGCCAGCAGCCCCAGCGGCCTGGGGGTATACGAGCAGTACTTC | CASSPSGLGVYEQYF
TRBD2 | TRBJ2-3 | TRBV5-1 | . | TGCGCCAGCAGCTTGGAGTTTGGCGGGAGGCCAGATACGCAGTATTTT | CASSLEFGGRPDTQYF
. | TRBJ1-6 | TRBV29-1 | few | TGCAGCGTTGTCCCTAAGGGCCCCTTGAATTCACCCCTCCACTTT | CSVVPKGPLNSPLHF
. | TRBJ2-6 | TRBV14 | once | TGTGCCAGCAGCCAACTCGGGGGGCTCGGGGCCAACGTCCTGACTTTC | CASSQLGGLGANVLTF
. | TRBJ2-5 | TRBV3-1 | . | TGTGCCAGCAGCCAAGATCTAGGGTCCTTTCGGGGGCAAGAGACCCAGTACTTC | CASSQDLGSFRGQETQYF
. | TRBJ1-2 | TRBV9 | . | TGTGCCAGCAGCGCTAGGGACGCCGGCTATGGCTACACCTTC | CASSARDAGYGYTF
. | TRBJ1-2 | TRBV5-1 | . | TGCGCCAGCAGCTTGACAGCTAACCATGGCTACACCTTC | CASSLTANHGYTF
. | TRBJ1-4 | TRBV7-2 | many | TGTGCCAGCAGCGCAACGGACGAGGATGGAGAAAAACTGTTTTTT | CASSATDEDGEKLFF
. | TRBJ2-7 | TRBV29-1 | . | TGCAGCGTTGACTCCAGAGGGGAGCAGTACTTC | CSVDSRGEQYF
. | TRBJ2-5 | TRBV28 | many | TGTGCCAGCAGTTTGACCGGGACGGCGAACCAGGAGACCCAGTACTTC | CASSLTGTANQETQYF
TRBD1 | TRBJ1-1 | TRBV28 | many | TGTGCCAGCAGGGGGACAGGGGGGCAGAACACTGAAGCTTTCTTT | CASRGTGGQNTEAFF
. | TRBJ1-3 | TRBV7-2 | many | TGTGCCAGCAGCTGGACGGAGAGGGGTGACACCATATATTTT | CASSWTERGDTIYF
. | TRBJ2-7 | TRBV6-2/TRBV6-3 | many | TGTGCCAGCAGACCCTTCGGGGGAACTGGCTCCTACGAGCAGTACTTC | CASRPFGGTGSYEQYF
TRBD1 | TRBJ2-5 | TRBV12-3/TRBV12-4 | many | TGTGCCAGCTACCAAACAGGGGAGGAGACCCAGTACTTC | CASYQTGEETQYF
. | TRBJ2-2 | TRBV5-1 | few | TGCGCCAGCAGCTTGGTGGCATCGAACACCGGGGAGCTGTTTTTT | CASSLVASNTGELFF
. | TRBJ2-5 | TRBV12-3/TRBV12-4 | many | TGTGCCAGCAGCCGACCGGGGAGCCAAGAGACCCAGTACTTC | CASSRPGSQETQYF
. | TRBJ2-5 | TRBV19 | few | TGTGCCAGTAGTATCCGACGGGGGGCCCAAGAGACCCAGTACTTC | CASSIRRGAQETQYF
. | TRBJ1-2 | TRBV11-2 | many | TGTGCCAGCAGCCTTAGGAGGGGACAACGGCTCAAGGGCTATGGCTACACCTTC | CASSLRRGQRLKGYGYTF
TRBD2 | TRBJ2-1 | TRBV3-1 | many | TGTGCCAGCAGTCAAGGACTAGCGGGGGGCCGGGACAATGAGCAGTTCTTC | CASSQGLAGGRDNEQFF
. | TRBJ2-5 | TRBV28 | . | TGTGCCAGCATCCCCACCCTCGGCCTCCAAGAGACCCAGTACTTC | CASIPTLGLQETQYF
. | TRBJ1-1 | TRBV28 | many | TGTGCCAGCAGTTTATGGGCAGGGGAGGACACTGAAGCTTTCTTT | CASSLWAGEDTEAFF
TRBD1 | TRBJ2-6 | TRBV6-2/TRBV6-3 | . | TGTGCCAGCAGTTACTCAACGCCGGGACAGGGGGCCTCTGGGGCCAACGTCCTGACTTTC | CASSYSTPGQGASGANVLTF
. | TRBJ2-1 | TRBV10-2 | many | TGCGCCAGCAGTGCAGTTCTGGCTTCCTACAATGAGCAGTTCTTC | CASSAVLASYNEQFF
. | TRBJ1-2 | TRBV12-3/TRBV12-4 | many | TGTGCCAGCAGTTTCGTCGGGGCTGGCTACACCTTC | CASSFVGAGYTF
. | TRBJ2-7 | TRBV12-3/TRBV12-4 | many | TGTGCCAGCAGTTCTCTTAGAAGCGGGGAGCAGTACTTC | CASSSLRSGEQYF
TRBD1 | TRBJ2-5 | TRBV7-6 | . | TGTGCCAGCAGCCTCCGGACAGGGGGCTGGGAGACCCAGTACTTC | CASSLRTGGWETQYF
. | TRBJ1-5 | TRBV2 | few | TGTGCCAGCGAGCGGGGGGAGAGCAATCAGCCCCAGCATTTT | CASERGESNQPQHF
. | TRBJ2-3 | TRBV30 | few | TGTGCCTGGAGTGAAGGGGGGATAGATACGCAGTATTTT | CAWSEGGIDTQYF
. | TRBJ2-7 | TRBV11-2 | . | TGTGCCAGCAGCTCCCTCCCAGGGAACTACGAGCAGTACTTC | CASSSLPGNYEQYF
. | TRBJ2-5 | TRBV4-1 | . | TGCGCCAGCAGCCCCCGGGACTTCGGGGGAGGAGGCCAGTACTTC | CASSPRDFGGGGQYF
. | TRBJ2-7 | TRBV2 | many | TGTGCCAGCAAGCCAGGATCCTACGAGCAGTACTTC | CASKPGSYEQYF
TRBD2 | TRBJ2-1 | TRBV27 | . | TGTGCCAGCACCGGACTAGCGGGGGGGCGGACCTACAATGAGCAGTTCTTC | CASTGLAGGRTYNEQFF
. | TRBJ2-2 | TRBV7-9 | many | TGTGCCAGCAGCTTAGGACACACCGGGGAGCTGTTTTTT | CASSLGHTGELFF
. | TRBJ1-1 | TRBV9 | few | TGTGCCAGCAGCGTTAGCCAGGGGATGAACACTGAAGCTTTCTTT | CASSVSQGMNTEAFF
. | TRBJ1-4 | TRBV5-1 | few | TGCGCCAGCAGCTTGGAGACTTCTAATGAAAAACTGTTTTTT | CASSLETSNEKLFF
. | TRBJ2-2 | TRBV10-3 | . | TGTGCCATCAGTCGAGGGGGAACCGGGGAGCTGTTTTTT | CAISRGGTGELFF
. | TRBJ2-6 | TRBV5-1 | . | TGCGCCAGCAGCTTGGGGGCAGGGCCCTCTGGGGCCAACGTCCTGACTTTC | CASSLGAGPSGANVLTF
. | TRBJ1-2 | TRBV5-1 | few | TGCGCCAGCAGCTTGGCATACCGGGGTTCAAAAACCTATGGCTACACCTTC | CASSLAYRGSKTYGYTF
. | TRBJ2-1 | TRBV7-7 | . | TGTGCTAGCAGCACATCCCCACAGGGAGGTGAGCAGTTCTTC | CASSTSPQGGEQFF
TRBD1 | TRBJ2-1 | TRBV5-1 | many | TGCGCCAGCAGGGGGGACAGTTGGGATGAGCAGTTCTTC | CASRGDSWDEQFF
. | TRBJ1-1 | TRBV29-1 | many | TGCAGCGTTGAAGATGGAGGTAACACTGAAGCTTTCTTT | CSVEDGGNTEAFF
. | TRBJ2-1 | TRBV6-1 | . | TGTGCCAGCACCTACGGGGGCTACAGCTCCTACAATGAGCAGTTCTTC | CASTYGGYSSYNEQFF
. | TRBJ1-4 | TRBV3-1 | many | TGTGCCAGCAGCCACTTAGGGCAGAATGAAAAACTGTTTTTT | CASSHLGQNEKLFF
. | TRBJ2-2 | TRBV9 | few | TGTGCCAGCAGCGTAGGGGTGAACACCGGGGAGCTGTTTTTT | CASSVGVNTGELFF
. | TRBJ1-1 | TRBV10-3 | few | TGTGCCATCAGTGAGTCAAGGGTCTTGAACACTGAAGCTTTCTTT | CAISESRVLNTEAFF
. | TRBJ2-7 | TRBV28 | many | TGTGCCAGCAGTTTACAGAACTCCTACGAGCAGTACTTC | CASSLQNSYEQYF
. | TRBJ1-2 | TRBV19 | few | TGTGCCAGTAGTATGGGGGCAGACGCTAACTATGGCTACACCTTC | CASSMGADANYGYTF
. | TRBJ2-1 | TRBV29-1 | . | TGCAGCGTACGGGACACTACCTACAATGAGCAGTTCTTC | CSVRDTTYNEQFF
. | TRBJ2-7 | TRBV13 | many | TGTGCCAGCAGCCGAAATCCCAGGATCTACGAGCAGTACTTC | CASSRNPRIYEQYF